The 10 T cell receptor beta chains reported below all come from one sample, sequenced in a study of blood T cell repertoires in COVID-19. Data came from immunoSEQ multiplex PCR; TCRdb stores just in-frame clones and leaves some out. The sample consists of tens of thousands of clones, about nine tenths of them appearing once. The sample was peripheral blood. These receptors were obtained from a man aged 55 to 70 with acute or convalescent COVID-19.

This chain links TRBV5-1 with TRBJ1-6; 12 nucleotides match TRBD1. V trimming: 5 bases; J trimming: 9 bases; junction bases outside the gene matches: 15. The length of the CDR3 is 18 residues. Looked up from germline, CDR1 is SGHRS and CDR2 is YFSETQ. The CDR3 region is CASRPGQGASIGLSPLHF. The CDR3, as DNA: TGCGCCAGCAGACCGGGACAGGGGGCTTCTATTGGGCTTTCACCCCTCCACTTT.

V usage is TRBV3-1 (or the pseudogene TRBV3-2) and J usage is TRBJ2-1; TRBD2 is a possible D gene (7 bases). V lost 4 bases, J lost 8 bases, and 18 bases lay in between. The CDR3 has 15 amino acids. CDR1 is LGHDT, CDR2 YNNKEL, per germline (reference sequence). The CDR3 coding sequence is TGTGCCAGCAGCCTAGTGGGGGGGGGCCCTGATGAGCAGTTCTTC. It translates to CASSLVGGGPDEQFF.

The chain joins TRBV7-9 to TRBJ2-1; 8 bases line up with TRBD1. The CDR3 has 16 residues. The germline CDR1 and CDR2 sequences are SEHNR and FQNEAQ (reference sequence). The V and J ends lost 4 bases and 8 bases, in that order; junction bases with no gene match: 13. The CDR3 loop reads CASSSSDRARVDEQFF. The CDR3 region has the DNA TGTGCCAGCAGCTCATCGGACAGGGCGAGGGTCGATGAGCAGTTCTTC.

The rearrangement links TRBV6-5 to TRBJ1-2; possibly TRBD1 for D (6 bases). Looked up from germline, CDR1 is MNHEY and CDR2 is SVGAGI. Trimming shortened V by 11 bases and J by 8 bases, and 21 bases separated the two germline ends. This CDR3 region has 13 residues. In DNA form, the CDR3 reads TGTGCCGCCTCTTTACAGGGAGTGGGGGGCTACACCTTC. Translated, it gives CAASLQGVGGYTF.

V gene TRBV7-9 combines with J gene TRBJ1-1, with 8 bases matching TRBD1. This CDR3 has 15 amino acids. The trim removed 4 bases at V and 11 bases at J, leaving 15 bases unmatched. In germline, CDR1 is SEHNR, CDR2 FQNEAQ (reference sequence). CDR3 coding DNA: TGTGCCAGCAGCTCAGGGACAGGCGGGGTTGGTTGGGCTTTCTTT. Residues: CASSSGTGGVGWAFF.

J is TRBJ2-1 and V is TRBV7-9, with 9 bases fitting TRBD2. Trimming cost V 5 bases and J 6 bases; bases outside gene matches: 8. This CDR3 is 15 amino acids long. CDR1 SEHNR and CDR2 FQNEAQ come from the germline V gene (reference sequence). DNA of the CDR3: TGTGCCAGCAGCCCGCCCGGCGGGGGGGGCAATGAGCAGTTCTTC. Its protein is CASSPPGGGGNEQFF.

This clone has a handful of counts. The genes are TRBV6-5 and TRBJ2-7, with a tentative D call TRBD2 (7 bases). This CDR3 comprises 11 residues. Germline CDR1 and CDR2: MNHEY and SVGAGI. V was trimmed by 7 bases and J by 6 bases, leaving 10 bases between them. The chain's CDR3 is CASMGGREQYF. Here the CDR3 DNA reads TGTGCCAGCATGGGGGGGCGCGAGCAGTACTTC.

The rearrangement uses TRBV10-3 and TRBJ1-4; 7 bases fit TRBD1. Germline V gives CDR1 ENHRY, CDR2 SYGVKD. The CDR3 runs 15 residues. Trimming cost V 5 bases and J 5 bases; bases outside gene matches: 8. In DNA, the CDR3 is TGTGCCATCAGTAGCTTGGGACAGAAAAATGAAAAACTGTTTTTT. It translates to CAISSLGQKNEKLFF.

The rearrangement links TRBV2 to TRBJ2-1; D not certain. Germline V gives CDR1 SNHLY, CDR2 FYNNEI. Trimming cost V 5 bases and J 3 bases, with 11 bases left between them. The CDR3 is 14 amino acids. CDR3 sequence (DNA): TGTGCCAGCAGTCCCGAACCGAGCTACAATGAGCAGTTCTTC. Residues: CASSPEPSYNEQFF.

V usage is TRBV2 and J usage is TRBJ1-4; TRBD1 agrees at 9 bases. The CDR3 spans 12 residues. CDR1 and CDR2 (germline): SNHLY, FYNNEI. After removal of 10 bases from V and 9 bases from J, the junction contained 6 bases not matched to a gene. The CDR3 coding sequence is TGTGCCACCACGACAGGGGGTAAAAAACTGTTTTTT. It is translated as CATTTGGKKLFF.